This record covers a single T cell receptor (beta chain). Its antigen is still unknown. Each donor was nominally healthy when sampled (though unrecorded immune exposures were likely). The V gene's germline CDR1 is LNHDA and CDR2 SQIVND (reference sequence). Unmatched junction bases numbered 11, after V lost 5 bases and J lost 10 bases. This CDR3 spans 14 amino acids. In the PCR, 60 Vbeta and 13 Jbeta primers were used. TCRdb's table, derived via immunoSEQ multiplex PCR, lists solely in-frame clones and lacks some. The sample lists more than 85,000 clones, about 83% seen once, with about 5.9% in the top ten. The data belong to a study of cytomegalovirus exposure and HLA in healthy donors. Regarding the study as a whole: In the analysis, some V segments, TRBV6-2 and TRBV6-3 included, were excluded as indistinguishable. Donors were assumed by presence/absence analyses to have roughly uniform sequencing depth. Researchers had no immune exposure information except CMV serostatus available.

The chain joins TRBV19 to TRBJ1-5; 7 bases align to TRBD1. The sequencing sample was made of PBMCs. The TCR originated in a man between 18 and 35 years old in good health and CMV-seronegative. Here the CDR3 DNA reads TGTGCCAGTAGTCATCGACAGGGTTTTCATCCCCAGCATTTT. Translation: CASSHRQGFHPQHF.